These T cell receptor beta chains were read from a single sample in a study of identical twins. Each CDR3 protein is one row after TCRdb ran MiXCR on the 5' RACE reads. The table shows some 250,000 distinct CDR3 sequences, with over 9.5% occurring only once. Another study also made use of these data, one on yellow fever vaccine responses in identical twins.

Sequencing input: memory (CD45RO+) T cells sorted from blood. All receptors come from a young woman in good health. CDR3s include the opening cysteine and the closing phenylalanine or tryptophan. D genes are given only for firm matches. Size is stated for part of the rows, as once, few or many counts, or as a class when the clone is expanded.

cdr3_aa	cdr3_nt	d_call	v_call	j_call	clone_size	cdr3_length
CASSQDFGGYYEQYF	TGTGCCAGCAGCCAAGATTTCGGGGGGTACTACGAGCAGTACTTC	TRBD2	TRBV3-1	TRBJ2-7	NA	15
CATSRKRTETQYF	TGTGCCACCAGCAGAAAAAGGACAGAGACCCAGTACTTC	NA	TRBV15	TRBJ2-5	many	13
CASSLLWENTEAFF	TGTGCCAGCAGCTTATTGTGGGAGAACACTGAAGCTTTCTTT	NA	TRBV7-9	TRBJ1-1	few	14
CASSALGQVQETQYF	TGTGCCAGCAGCGCACTCGGACAGGTTCAAGAGACCCAGTACTTC	TRBD1	TRBV7-8	TRBJ2-5	few	15
CASGLAGEDTQYF	TGTGCCAGCGGGCTAGCGGGAGAAGATACGCAGTATTTT	TRBD2	TRBV2	TRBJ2-3	few	13
CASSPRGIYEQYF	TGTGCCAGCAGCCCTAGAGGGATCTACGAGCAGTACTTC	NA	TRBV7-9	TRBJ2-7	many	13
CSVGSGTGDSGANVLTF	TGCAGCGTTGGATCCGGGACAGGAGACTCTGGGGCCAACGTCCTGACTTTC	TRBD1	TRBV29-1	TRBJ2-6	many	17
CASSLISGRAGEQFF	TGTGCCAGCAGCTTAATTAGCGGGAGGGCCGGGGAACAGTTCTTC	TRBD2	TRBV7-8	TRBJ2-1	NA	15
CASSLALAGLNTGELFF	TGTGCCAGCAGCTTAGCGCTAGCGGGCCTAAACACCGGGGAGCTGTTTTTT	TRBD2	TRBV7-9	TRBJ2-2	NA	17
CASSFITAGGQNIQYF	TGTGCCAGCAGTTTCATAACTGCAGGGGGCCAAAACATTCAGTACTTC	TRBD1	TRBV28	TRBJ2-4	NA	16
CASTYPRSLDTEAFF	TGTGCCAGCACGTATCCGAGGTCCTTGGACACTGAAGCTTTCTTT	NA	TRBV12-3/TRBV12-4	TRBJ1-1	NA	15
CAISETGEAYNEQFF	TGTGCCATCAGTGAAACAGGGGAGGCCTACAATGAGCAGTTCTTC	NA	TRBV10-3	TRBJ2-1	NA	15
CAWSVRDNEQFF	TGTGCCTGGAGTGTTAGGGACAATGAGCAGTTCTTC	NA	TRBV30	TRBJ2-1	NA	12
CASSGPRFSGNTIYF	TGTGCCAGCAGCGGTCCCCGATTCTCTGGAAACACCATATATTTT	NA	TRBV28	TRBJ1-3	few	15
CASSFGLAGEGETQYF	TGTGCCAGCAGCTTCGGACTAGCGGGCGAAGGAGAGACCCAGTACTTC	TRBD2	TRBV7-9	TRBJ2-5	NA	16
CCARDLGQGIDTGELFF	TGCTGTGCTAGAGATCTAGGACAGGGAATCGACACCGGGGAGCTGTTTTTT	TRBD1	TRBV20-1	TRBJ2-2	NA	17
CASSAGTREYEQYF	TGTGCCAGCTCAGCAGGGACCAGGGAATACGAGCAGTACTTC	NA	TRBV18	TRBJ2-7	NA	14
CASSVGPGGYTGELFF	NA	NA	TRBV25-1	TRBJ2-2	many	16
CASSLPPTGTSGGYSYNEQFF	TGTGCCAGCAGCTTACCCCCCACCGGGACTAGCGGGGGTTATTCCTACAATGAGCAGTTCTTC	TRBD2	TRBV11-2	TRBJ2-1	NA	21
CSVELAGRYEQYF	TGCAGCGTTGAACTAGCGGGAAGGTACGAGCAGTACTTC	TRBD2	TRBV29-1	TRBJ2-7	once	13
CASSSRLTNTGELFF	TGTGCCAGCAGTTCCCGCCTCACGAACACCGGGGAGCTGTTTTTT	NA	TRBV12-3/TRBV12-4	TRBJ2-2	NA	15
CARPISPRPNEQFF	TGTGCCAGACCCATATCTCCCCGCCCCAATGAGCAGTTCTTC	NA	TRBV7-4	TRBJ2-1	many	14
CAWSVGGSVTGELFF	TGTGCCTGGAGTGTCGGTGGTTCGGTCACCGGGGAGCTGTTTTTT	NA	TRBV30	TRBJ2-2	few	15
CASLRRVGGTEAFF	TGTGCCAGCCTCCGCAGGGTTGGAGGCACTGAAGCTTTCTTT	NA	TRBV7-2	TRBJ1-1	NA	14
CATSRSNAGVNSYEQYF	TGTGCCACCAGCAGATCCAACGCGGGGGTAAATTCCTACGAGCAGTACTTC	TRBD2	TRBV15	TRBJ2-7	few	17
CASSQGFGAEQFF	TGCGCCAGCAGCCAAGGGTTCGGTGCTGAGCAGTTCTTC	NA	TRBV4-3	TRBJ2-1	NA	13
CATSLAGPYNEQFF	TGTGCCACCAGTTTGGCGGGACCTTACAATGAGCAGTTCTTC	NA	TRBV24-1	TRBJ2-1	many	14
CASSSGRLNEQFF	TGTGCCAGCAGCTCGGGGCGTCTTAATGAGCAGTTCTTC	NA	TRBV7-2	TRBJ2-1	few	13
CASSLVRWGQYF	TGTGCCAGCAGTTTGGTTAGGTGGGGGCAGTACTTC	NA	TRBV28	TRBJ2-7	few	12
CASRTQGSTGELFF	TGTGCCAGCAGAACACAGGGAAGCACCGGGGAGCTGTTTTTT	NA	TRBV12-3/TRBV12-4	TRBJ2-2	many	14
CSASPGGARIQYF	TGCAGTGCGAGCCCAGGTGGGGCGCGCATTCAGTACTTC	NA	TRBV20-1	TRBJ2-4	NA	13
CASSVGRRSSGVGSTDTQYF	TGTGCCAGCAGCGTCGGACGGAGGTCTAGCGGTGTAGGGAGCACAGATACGCAGTATTTT	TRBD2	TRBV11-1	TRBJ2-3	NA	20
CASSGQGVIGELFF	TGTGCCAGCTCGGGACAGGGGGTTATCGGGGAGCTGTTTTTT	TRBD1	TRBV12-3/TRBV12-4	TRBJ2-2	many	14
CASSSPRFSTGGDEQYF	TGTGCCAGCAGTTCACCCCGTTTTTCGACAGGGGGCGACGAGCAGTACTTC	TRBD1	TRBV6-5	TRBJ2-7	NA	17
CASSSGLAVSSYEQYF	TGTGCCAGCAGTTCCGGACTAGCGGTCAGCTCCTACGAGCAGTACTTC	TRBD2	TRBV6-2/TRBV6-3	TRBJ2-7	few	16